Below, 19 T cell receptor beta chains from the same sample are listed, as sequenced in a study of T cells in localized non-small cell lung cancer. The method was immunoSEQ multiplex PCR; TCRdb's version includes in-frame clones alone and lacks a portion of them. Altogether roughly 26,000 clones are present, around 85% being singletons, with the ten largest covering around an eighth. Specimen: peripheral blood, collected before any cancer treatment. These receptors all stem from a female donor at least 60 years old with stage II squamous cell lung carcinoma.

The V and J genes are TRBV5-1 and TRBJ2-1, with 7 nucleotides matching TRBD1. The V gene end was trimmed by 4 bases and the J gene end by 2 bases; junction bases not matched to a gene: 6. The CDR3 totals 15 residues. Germline V gene sequence: CDR1 SGHRS, CDR2 YFSETQ. The CDR3 coding sequence is TGCGCCAGCAGCCCCGGGACAGTAGCCTACAATGAGCAGTTCTTC. Translating gives CASSPGTVAYNEQFF.

V gene TRBV7-7 combines with J gene TRBJ2-5; 7 bases are shared with TRBD1. The V gene end was trimmed by 4 bases and the J gene end by 4 bases; junction bases not matched to a gene: 12. This CDR3 is 16 amino acids long. CDR1 is SSHAT and CDR2 is FNYEAQ in the germline V gene (reference sequence). CDR3 region: CASSSFMTGQGETQYF. The CDR3 DNA follows: TGTGCCAGCAGCTCCTTTATGACAGGGCAGGGAGAGACCCAGTACTTC. Supplemented by reference TRBV7-7 and TRBJ2-5, the full variable domain reads GAGVSQSPRYKVTKRGQDVTLRCDPISSHATLYWYQQALGQGPEFLTYFNYEAQPDKSGLPSDRFSAERPEGSISTLTIQRTEQRDSAMYRCASSSFMTGQGETQYFGPGTRLLVL.

V gene TRBV7-6 combines with J gene TRBJ1-1; 7 bases match TRBD1. Germline CDR1 reads SGHVS; CDR2 reads FNYEAQ. The CDR3 is 14 residues long. V trimming: 5 bases; J trimming: 3 bases; junction bases outside the gene matches: 6. CDR3 in amino acids: CASSTYTGDTEAFF. In DNA form, the CDR3 reads TGTGCCAGCAGCACCTACACAGGGGACACTGAAGCTTTCTTT.

This CDR3 is CASSVDRKKAFF. For the CDR3, the DNA is TGTGCCAGCAGCGTTGACAGGAAAAAAGCTTTCTTT. The J gene is TRBJ1-1, the V gene TRBV7-2, with D tentatively TRBD1 (6 bases). CDR1 is SGHTA, CDR2 FQGNSA, per germline. The CDR3 sequence is 12 residues long. Trimming removed 5 bases at V and 9 bases at J, with 13 bases between.

In its sample, this clone was seen a few times. V and J are TRBV19 and TRBJ1-5; the D gene is possibly TRBD1 (5 bases). The germline gives CDR1 LNHDA, CDR2 SQIVND (reference sequence). The CDR3 is made up of 14 amino acids. The V and J ends lost 5 bases and 9 bases respectively, with 17 bases between them. The CDR3 region has the DNA TGTGCCAGTAGTGTCCCGGACATAAGTCCGCCCCAGCATTTT. Residues: CASSVPDISPPQHF. The full variable domain, completed using reference TRBV19 and TRBJ1-5, is DGGITQSPKYLFRKEGQNVTLSCEQNLNHDAMYWYRQDPGQGLRLIYYSQIVNDFQKGDIAEGYSVSREKKESFPLTVTSAQKNPTAFYLCASSVPDISPPQHFGDGTRLSIL.

CDR3 region: CASSQEWGATDTQYF. The DNA of the CDR3 is TGCGCCAGCAGCCAAGAGTGGGGGGCCACAGATACGCAGTATTTT. The chain couples TRBV4-3 to TRBJ2-3; D is possibly TRBD1 or TRBD2 (6 bases each). V was cut by 0 bases and J by 2 bases, with 9 bases left in between. CDR3 size: 15 residues. In germline, CDR1 is LGHNA, CDR2 YSLEER.

This clone appeared a single time. The V and J genes are TRBV19 and TRBJ2-1; 9 bases align to TRBD1. Germline V CDR1 and CDR2: LNHDA, SQIVND (reference sequence). The V segment lost 6 bases and the J segment 7 bases; nucleotides outside the gene matches: 7. The CDR3 consists of 14 residues. As DNA, the CDR3 is TGTGCCAGTAGCCGGGGACAGGGAAGGAATGAGCAGTTCTTC. It translates to CASSRGQGRNEQFF. Full variable domain (outside the CDR3, taken from reference TRBV19 and TRBJ2-1): DGGITQSPKYLFRKEGQNVTLSCEQNLNHDAMYWYRQDPGQGLRLIYYSQIVNDFQKGDIAEGYSVSREKKESFPLTVTSAQKNPTAFYLCASSRGQGRNEQFFGPGTRLTVL.

The rearrangement links TRBV15 to TRBJ1-2; D is perhaps TRBD1 (5 bases). Per germline, CDR1 LNHNV and CDR2 YYDKDF (reference sequence). Trimming shortened V by 0 bases and J by 4 bases, and 12 bases separated the two germline ends. The CDR3 length is 15 residues. The CDR3 DNA sequence: TGTGCCACCAGCAGAGATCATCAGGGACTCTATGGCTACACCTTC. Its translation is CATSRDHQGLYGYTF.

The chain joins TRBV5-1 to TRBJ2-7, with D hard to call. Trimming removed 10 bases at V and 3 bases at J, with 17 bases between. Per the germline V gene, CDR1 is SGHRS and CDR2 is YFSETQ. This CDR3 spans 13 amino acids. CDR3 protein: CAPGPGQGYEQYF. The DNA for the CDR3 is TGCGCCCCCGGACCCGGGCAAGGCTACGAGCAGTACTTC.

V usage is TRBV10-2 and J usage is TRBJ2-1; 8 nucleotides agree with TRBD2. V lost 3 bases, J lost 0 bases, and 4 bases stayed unmatched. CDR3 length equals 16 residues. Germline loops: CDR1 WSHSY, CDR2 SAAADI. The CDR3 bases are TGCGCCAGCAGTGAACGCGGGAGGTTCTCCTACAATGAGCAGTTCTTC. It encodes CASSERGRFSYNEQFF.

The chain couples TRBV23-1 to TRBJ2-7; 11 positions agree with TRBD2. TRBV23-1 belongs to the ORF category, with a function that is uncertain. V was pared by 3 bases and J by 0 bases, with 10 bases of the junction left unmatched. CDR3 size: 18 residues. The CDR3: CASSHPSLAGGSSYEQYF. CDR3 DNA: TGCGCCAGCAGTCACCCCAGTTTAGCGGGAGGGAGCTCCTACGAGCAGTACTTC.

The chain links TRBV6-1 to TRBJ2-5, with 7 bases that match TRBD2. With V trimmed by 1 base and J by 3 bases, 5 bases remained unmatched. The germline CDR1 and CDR2 sequences are MNHNS and SASEGT. The CDR3 totals 15 residues. CDR3 bases: TGTGCCAGCAGTGAAGGGGGAGCGGGAAAAGAGACCCAGTACTTC. It yields the protein CASSEGGAGKETQYF.

The rearrangement uses TRBV30 and TRBJ2-1; D might be TRBD1 (6 bases). Germline CDR1 is GTSNPN and CDR2 is SVGIG (reference sequence). Trimming cost V 0 bases and J 0 bases, with 9 bases left between them. The CDR3 is 15 residues long. The CDR3 is CAWSVGGPSYNEQFF. As DNA, the CDR3 is TGTGCCTGGAGTGTAGGGGGTCCCTCCTACAATGAGCAGTTCTTC.

The CDR3 loop is CASMTGTSGSRNEQFF. As DNA, the CDR3 is TGTGCCAGTATGACCGGGACTAGCGGGAGTAGGAATGAGCAGTTCTTC. The V and J genes are TRBV30 and TRBJ2-1; TRBD2 aligns across 14 bases. V was clipped by 8 bases and J by 7 bases; unmatched bases: 13. CDR3 size: 16 residues. Germline assignment: CDR1 GTSNPN and CDR2 SVGIG (reference sequence).

The V and J genes are TRBV7-8 and TRBJ1-1; TRBD1 is a possible D gene (5 bases). In germline, CDR1 is SGHVS, CDR2 FQNEAQ. With 4 bases removed from V and 4 bases from J, the gap between germline ends came to 16 bases. The CDR3 runs to 15 residues. This CDR3 reads CASSSAGGGGTEAFF. CDR3 nucleotide sequence: TGTGCCAGCAGCTCCGCCGGTGGTGGGGGCACTGAAGCTTTCTTT.

This chain links TRBV4-3 with TRBJ1-2; D unclear. The CDR3 covers 14 residues. Germline V gene data show CDR1 as LGHNA and CDR2 as YSLEER. V gave up 1 base and J gave up 5 bases, with 11 bases separating them. CDR3 in DNA: TGCGCCAGCAGCCAAGGTGACGGAATGTATGGCTACACCTTC. It specifies CASSQGDGMYGYTF.

This clone was detected a few times. This sequence joins TRBV9 and TRBJ2-1, with D tentatively TRBD1 or TRBD2 (6 bases each). CDR3 length: 16 residues. V was trimmed by 0 bases and J by 8 bases, leaving 18 bases between them. Germline CDR1 and CDR2: SGDLS and YYNGEE. The DNA of the CDR3 is TGTGCCAGCAGCGTAGGTCGGACGACGAGGGGGGATGAGCAGTTCTTC. Amino acid sequence: CASSVGRTTRGDEQFF.

Comment on this clone: Germline is not matched at one junction end, which may reflect a read error. The V call is TRBV7-3, the J call TRBJ2-1; D is unresolved. Germline V lookup: CDR1 SGHTA, CDR2 FQGTGA. The CDR3 sequence is 13 residues long. The CDR3 sequence: CASSLRPREEQFF. For the CDR3, the DNA is TGTGCCAGCAGTTTAAGGCCCCGCGAAGAACAGTTCTTC.

The J gene is TRBJ1-4, the V gene TRBV6-6; tentative D call: TRBD1 (6 bases). V lost 4 bases and J lost 5, with 11 bases in between. CDR3 length equals 14 residues. The germline V gene has CDR1 MNHNY and CDR2 SVGAGI (reference sequence). CDR3 region: CASSFRQANEKLFF. Written as DNA, the CDR3 is TGTGCCAGCAGTTTTAGACAGGCAAATGAAAAACTGTTTTTT.